Below, one TCR beta chain is given with its context. The antigen is undetermined. The CDR3 is 15 amino acids. CDR1 is LNHDA, CDR2 SQIVND, per germline (reference sequence). Trimming left V 6 bases short and J 5 bases short, with 17 bases between. These data come from a study of cytomegalovirus exposure and HLA in healthy donors. Study findings and constraints: One variant, a missense change in DCLRE1C, was linked in a later analysis to TCR beta V- and J-gene trimming. Some segments of the V type, notably TRBV6-2 and TRBV6-3, were excluded as indistinguishable.

Use of 60 Vbeta and 13 Jbeta primers characterized the PCR. The repertoire was sequenced with immunoSEQ multiplex PCR; TCRdb's copy has only in-frame clones and lacks some. This sample has roughly 130,000 clones, with around 80% found just once. The source material was PBMCs. J is TRBJ2-1 and V is TRBV19, with TRBD2 as a possible D gene (6 bases). The sequence was obtained from a male donor in good health and CMV-seropositive. The CDR3 reads CASRSELGGHNEQFF. CDR3 coding DNA: TGTGCCAGTAGATCAGAGTTGGGAGGACACAATGAGCAGTTCTTC.